This TCR beta chain was observed in a study of identical twins. Trimming at V came to 3 bases and at J to 6 bases, leaving 7 bases not matched to a gene. This CDR3 is 17 amino acids long. CDR1 is ENHRY and CDR2 is SYGVKD in the germline V gene. A single record per CDR3 protein comes from TCRdb applying MiXCR to the 5' RACE reads. The top ten clones hold about 7.1% of a sample with about 290,000 distinct CDR3 sequences, just under 9.5% of them seen once. These data were also filed under a second study, of yellow fever vaccine responses in identical twins.

Sequencing was performed on CD8+ T cells sorted from blood. The chain combines TRBV10-3 with TRBJ1-6, with TRBD1 identical over 11 bases. This clonotype was obtained from a woman under 30 in good health. In DNA form, the CDR3 reads TGTGCCATCAGTGATTTTCGGGACAGGGGGTCTAATTCACCCCTCCACTTT. Translation: CAISDFRDRGSNSPLHF.